This record looks at one T cell receptor beta chain sequence and its context. This record comes from a study of blood T cell repertoires in COVID-19. Study context: The origin of the acute and convalescent COVID-19 samples was the United States, Italy and Spain. PBMCs, B-cell-depleted T cells, or T cells were the source of the cDNA or gDNA that made up the material.

In the original workflow: Estimation of nucleated cell counts relied on the amplification of reference gene primers. Generated by immunoSEQ multiplex PCR, the TCRdb table keeps only in-frame clones and is missing some. V and J calls and clone size are given by that table; D and trimming were obtained from the DNA. In the table there are 120,000 to 150,000 clones, 75% to 90% of which are singletons. Germline V gives CDR1 LNHDA, CDR2 SQIVND (reference sequence). CDR3 length: 15 residues. Trimming stripped 5 bases from V and 3 bases from J, with 15 bases between. The sequenced material came from peripheral blood. V gene TRBV19 combines with J gene TRBJ2-3, with a possible D match to TRBD1 (5 bases). This clonotype was sampled from a human donor in a cohort sampled during active COVID-19. The CDR3 region is CASSFLETATDTQYF. The CDR3 DNA sequence: TGTGCCAGTAGTTTCCTCGAGACAGCAACAGATACGCAGTATTTT. The full variable domain, completed using reference TRBV19 and TRBJ2-3, is DGGITQSPKYLFRKEGQNVTLSCEQNLNHDAMYWYRQDPGQGLRLIYYSQIVNDFQKGDIAEGYSVSREKKESFPLTVTSAQKNPTAFYLCASSFLETATDTQYFGPGTRLTVL.